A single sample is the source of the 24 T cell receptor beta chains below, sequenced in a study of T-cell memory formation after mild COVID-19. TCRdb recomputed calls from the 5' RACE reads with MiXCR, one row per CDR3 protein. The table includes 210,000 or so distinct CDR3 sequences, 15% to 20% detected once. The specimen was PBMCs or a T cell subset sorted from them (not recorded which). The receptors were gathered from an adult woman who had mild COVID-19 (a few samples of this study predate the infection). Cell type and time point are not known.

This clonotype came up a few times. The CDR3: CASRYTLGRPNEQFF. Written as DNA, the CDR3 is TGTGCCAGCAGGTATACGCTCGGACGCCCCAATGAGCAGTTCTTC. The chain is built from TRBV6-5 and TRBJ2-1, with unresolved D. The CDR3 contains 15 residues. V lost 6 bases and J lost 6, with 18 bases in between. Germline lookup yields CDR1 MNHEY and CDR2 SVGAGI.

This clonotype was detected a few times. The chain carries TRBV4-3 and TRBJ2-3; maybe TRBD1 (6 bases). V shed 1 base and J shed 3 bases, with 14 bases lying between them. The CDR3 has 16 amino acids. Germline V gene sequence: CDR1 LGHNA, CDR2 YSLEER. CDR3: CASSQVWGRRTDTQYF. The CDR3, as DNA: TGCGCCAGCAGCCAAGTATGGGGGCGGAGAACAGATACGCAGTATTTT.

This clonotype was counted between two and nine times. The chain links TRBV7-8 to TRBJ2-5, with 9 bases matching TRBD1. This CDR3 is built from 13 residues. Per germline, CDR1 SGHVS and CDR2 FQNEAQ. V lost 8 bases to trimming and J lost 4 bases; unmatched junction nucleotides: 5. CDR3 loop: CASGRDRAETQYF. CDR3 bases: TGTGCCAGCGGCAGGGACAGGGCAGAGACCCAGTACTTC.

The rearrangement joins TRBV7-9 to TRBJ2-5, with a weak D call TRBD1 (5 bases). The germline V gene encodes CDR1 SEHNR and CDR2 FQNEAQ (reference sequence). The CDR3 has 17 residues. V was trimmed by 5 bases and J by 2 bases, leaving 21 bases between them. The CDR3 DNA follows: TGTGCCAGCAGCCTCGGGTCTATCAGGGCAATACAAGAGACCCAGTACTTC. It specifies CASSLGSIRAIQETQYF.

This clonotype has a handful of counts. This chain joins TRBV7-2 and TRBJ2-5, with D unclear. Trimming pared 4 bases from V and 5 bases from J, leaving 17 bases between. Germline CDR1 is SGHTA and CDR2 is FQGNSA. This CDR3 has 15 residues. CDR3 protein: CASSSLRSARETQYF. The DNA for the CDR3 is TGTGCCAGCAGCTCCCTCAGGTCCGCGAGGGAGACCCAGTACTTC.

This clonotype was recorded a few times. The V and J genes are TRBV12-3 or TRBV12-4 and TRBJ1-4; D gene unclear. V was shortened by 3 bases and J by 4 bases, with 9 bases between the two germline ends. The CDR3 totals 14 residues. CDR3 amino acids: CASSFAGNNEKLFF. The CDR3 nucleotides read TGTGCCAGCAGTTTCGCGGGGAATAATGAAAAACTGTTTTTT.

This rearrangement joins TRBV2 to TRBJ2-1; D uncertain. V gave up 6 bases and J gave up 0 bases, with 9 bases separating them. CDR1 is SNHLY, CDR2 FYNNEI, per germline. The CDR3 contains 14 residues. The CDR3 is CASRQPGSYNEQFF. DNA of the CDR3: TGTGCCAGCAGACAGCCGGGCTCCTACAATGAGCAGTTCTTC.

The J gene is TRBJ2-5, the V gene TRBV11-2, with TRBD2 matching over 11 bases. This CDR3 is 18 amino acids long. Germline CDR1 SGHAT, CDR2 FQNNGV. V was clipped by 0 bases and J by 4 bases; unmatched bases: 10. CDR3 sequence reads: CASSLDLVAGGPGETQYF. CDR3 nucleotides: TGTGCCAGCAGCTTAGATCTGGTAGCGGGAGGGCCGGGAGAGACCCAGTACTTC.

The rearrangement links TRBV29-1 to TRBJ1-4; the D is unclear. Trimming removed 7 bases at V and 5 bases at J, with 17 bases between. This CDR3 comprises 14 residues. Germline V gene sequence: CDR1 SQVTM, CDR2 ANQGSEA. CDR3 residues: CSARSQMGNEKLFF. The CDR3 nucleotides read TGCAGCGCCCGATCCCAGATGGGGAATGAAAAACTGTTTTTT.

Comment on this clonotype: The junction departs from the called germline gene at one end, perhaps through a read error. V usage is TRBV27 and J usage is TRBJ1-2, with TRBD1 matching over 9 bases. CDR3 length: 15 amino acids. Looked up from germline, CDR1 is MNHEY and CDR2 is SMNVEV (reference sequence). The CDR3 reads CASAAAGTGTYVYTF. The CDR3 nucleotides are TGTGCCAGCGCCGCAGCCGGGACAGGGACTTATGTCTACACCTTC.

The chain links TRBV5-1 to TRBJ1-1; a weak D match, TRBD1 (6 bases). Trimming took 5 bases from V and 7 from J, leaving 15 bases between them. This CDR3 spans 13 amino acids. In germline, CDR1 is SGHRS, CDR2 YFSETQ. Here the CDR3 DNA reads TGCGCCAGCAGTTCCGGGGGCTCTGGTGAAGCTTTCTTT. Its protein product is CASSSGGSGEAFF.

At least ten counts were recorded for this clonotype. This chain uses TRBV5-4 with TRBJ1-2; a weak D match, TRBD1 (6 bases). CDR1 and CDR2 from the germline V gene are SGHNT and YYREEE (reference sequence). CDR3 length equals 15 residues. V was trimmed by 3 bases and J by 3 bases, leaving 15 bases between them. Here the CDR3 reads CASSYPETGDYGYTF. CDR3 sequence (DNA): TGTGCCAGCAGCTACCCGGAGACAGGAGACTATGGCTACACCTTC.

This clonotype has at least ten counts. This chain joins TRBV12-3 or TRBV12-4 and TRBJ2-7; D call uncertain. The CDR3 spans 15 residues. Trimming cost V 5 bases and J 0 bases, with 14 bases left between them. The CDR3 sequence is CASSPTDGSSYEQYF. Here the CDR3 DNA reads TGTGCCAGCAGTCCGACTGACGGTAGCTCCTACGAGCAGTACTTC.

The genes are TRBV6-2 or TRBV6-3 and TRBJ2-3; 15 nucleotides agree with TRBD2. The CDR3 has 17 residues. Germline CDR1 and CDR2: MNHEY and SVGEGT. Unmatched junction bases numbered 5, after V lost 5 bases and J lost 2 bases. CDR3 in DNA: TGTGCCAGCAGTCCTCGGACTAGCGGGGGGGTCACAGATACGCAGTATTTT. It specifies CASSPRTSGGVTDTQYF.

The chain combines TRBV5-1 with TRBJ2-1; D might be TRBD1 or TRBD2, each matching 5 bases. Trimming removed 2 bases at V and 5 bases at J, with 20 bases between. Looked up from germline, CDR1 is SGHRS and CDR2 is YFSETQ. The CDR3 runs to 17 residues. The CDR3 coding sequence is TGCGCCAGCAGCTTTAGTACCGGGACCCTCGCCAACAATGAGCAGTTCTTC. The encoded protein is CASSFSTGTLANNEQFF.

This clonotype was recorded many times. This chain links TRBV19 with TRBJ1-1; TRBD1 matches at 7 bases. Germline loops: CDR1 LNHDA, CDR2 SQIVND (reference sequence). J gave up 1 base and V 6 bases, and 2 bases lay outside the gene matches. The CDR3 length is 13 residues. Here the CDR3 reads CASRRTGNTEAFF. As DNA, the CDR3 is TGTGCCAGTAGAAGGACAGGGAACACTGAAGCTTTCTTT.

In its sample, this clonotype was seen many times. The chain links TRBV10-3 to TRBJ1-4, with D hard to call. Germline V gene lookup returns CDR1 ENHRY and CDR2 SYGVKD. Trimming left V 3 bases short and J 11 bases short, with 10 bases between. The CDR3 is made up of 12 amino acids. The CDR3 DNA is TGTGCCATCAGTGACCTCGAGGCGAAACTGTTTTTT. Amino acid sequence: CAISDLEAKLFF.

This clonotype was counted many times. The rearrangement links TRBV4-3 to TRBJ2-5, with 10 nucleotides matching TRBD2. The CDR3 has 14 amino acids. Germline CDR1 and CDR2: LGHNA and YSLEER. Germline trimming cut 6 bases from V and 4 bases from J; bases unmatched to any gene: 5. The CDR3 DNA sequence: TGCGCCAGCAGTCAACGGACTAGCGGAGAGACCCAGTACTTC. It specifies CASSQRTSGETQYF.

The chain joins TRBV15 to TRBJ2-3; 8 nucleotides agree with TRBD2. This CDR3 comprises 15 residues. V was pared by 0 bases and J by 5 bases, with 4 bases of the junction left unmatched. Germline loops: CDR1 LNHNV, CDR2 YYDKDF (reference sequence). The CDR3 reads CATSRESGSGDTQYF. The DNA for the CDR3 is TGTGCCACCAGCAGAGAGAGCGGGAGTGGAGATACGCAGTATTTT.

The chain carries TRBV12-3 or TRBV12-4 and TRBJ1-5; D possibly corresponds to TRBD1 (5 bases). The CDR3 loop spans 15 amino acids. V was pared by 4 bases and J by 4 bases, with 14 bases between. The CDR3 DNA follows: TGTGCCAGCAGTTGGGGGTCGGGGCAGAATCAGCCCCAGCATTTT. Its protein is CASSWGSGQNQPQHF.

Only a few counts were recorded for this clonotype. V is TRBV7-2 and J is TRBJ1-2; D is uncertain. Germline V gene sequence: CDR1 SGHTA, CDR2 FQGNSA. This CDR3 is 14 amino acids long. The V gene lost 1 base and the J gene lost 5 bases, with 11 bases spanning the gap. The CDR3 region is CASSLEALGYGYTF. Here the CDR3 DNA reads TGTGCCAGCAGCTTAGAAGCCCTAGGGTATGGCTACACCTTC. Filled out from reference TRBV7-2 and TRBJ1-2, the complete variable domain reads GAGVSQSPSNKVTEKGKDVELRCDPISGHTALYWYRQSLGQGLEFLIYFQGNSAPDKSGLPSDRFSAERTGGSVSTLTIQRTQQEDSAVYLCASSLEALGYGYTFGSGTRLTVV.

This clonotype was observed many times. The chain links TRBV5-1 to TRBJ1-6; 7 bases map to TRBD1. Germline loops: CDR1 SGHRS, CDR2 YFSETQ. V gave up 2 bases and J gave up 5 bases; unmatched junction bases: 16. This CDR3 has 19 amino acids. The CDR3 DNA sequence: TGCGCCAGCAGCTTCCACGACAGGGTAAACCCAACGAATAATTCACCCCTCCACTTT. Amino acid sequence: CASSFHDRVNPTNNSPLHF.

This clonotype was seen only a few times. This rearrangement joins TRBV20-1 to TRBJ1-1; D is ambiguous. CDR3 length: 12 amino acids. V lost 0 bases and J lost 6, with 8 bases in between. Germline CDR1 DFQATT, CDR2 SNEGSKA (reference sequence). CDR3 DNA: TGCAGTGCTAGAGATCTGGGCGCTGAAGCTTTCTTT. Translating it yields CSARDLGAEAFF.

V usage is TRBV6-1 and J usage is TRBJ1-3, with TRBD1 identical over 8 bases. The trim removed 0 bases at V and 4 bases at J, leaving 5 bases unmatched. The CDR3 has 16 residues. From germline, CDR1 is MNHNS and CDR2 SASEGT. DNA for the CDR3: TGTGCCAGCAGTGAAGCGGGGACAGGAGGAGGAAACACCATATATTTT. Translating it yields CASSEAGTGGGNTIYF.